A selection of T cell receptor beta chains follows, all from one sample in a study of spatial heterogeneity in lung cancer. From the 5' RACE reads, TCRdb called clonotypes with MiXCR, one entry per CDR3 protein. The sample records 25,000 or so distinct CDR3 sequences, 8.4% being singletons. This specimen was PBMCs, taken at surgery. These receptors all stem from a female donor with early-stage non-small cell lung cancer. The CDR3 runs from the conserved cysteine through the conserved F or W. The order of the fields is V gene, clone size, J gene, D gene, CDR3 DNA, CDR3 protein. A D gene is named only where the DNA matches it firmly. Rows give clone size only sometimes, using once, few, many, or a class for an expanded clone.

V gene: TRBV20-1
clone size: many
J gene: TRBJ2-5
D gene: -
CDR3 DNA: TGCAGTGCTAGGGACACCCAAGAGACCCAGTACTTC
CDR3 protein: CSARDTQETQYF

V gene: TRBV19
clone size: few
J gene: TRBJ2-6
D gene: -
CDR3 DNA: TGTGCCAGTACCCTATCTCCAGGAACTGGGGCCAACGTCCTGACTTTC
CDR3 protein: CASTLSPGTGANVLTF

V gene: TRBV7-2
clone size: many
J gene: TRBJ2-3
D gene: -
CDR3 DNA: TGTGCCAGCAGCTTAGAACTCGCCGCAGATACGCAGTATTTT
CDR3 protein: CASSLELAADTQYF

V gene: TRBV12-3/TRBV12-4
clone size: -
J gene: TRBJ1-2
D gene: -
CDR3 DNA: TGTGCCAGCAGTTCGGTTTCATCGCTCCCCCTGCTCTATGGCTACACCTTC
CDR3 protein: CASSSVSSLPLLYGYTF

V gene: TRBV7-2
clone size: many
J gene: TRBJ1-3
D gene: -
CDR3 DNA: TGTGCCAGCAGCTTAATGGGTCTCAGCTCTGGAAACACCATATATTTT
CDR3 protein: CASSLMGLSSGNTIYF

V gene: TRBV5-4
clone size: many
J gene: TRBJ2-3
D gene: -
CDR3 DNA: TGTGCCAGCAGCTTGGAGAAGGTTTCTAGCACAGATACGCAGTATTTT
CDR3 protein: CASSLEKVSSTDTQYF

V gene: TRBV12-3/TRBV12-4
clone size: many
J gene: TRBJ2-1
D gene: TRBD2
CDR3 DNA: TGTGCCAGCAGTTTATGGCGGACTAGCGGGAAACTTTACAATGAGCAGTTCTTC
CDR3 protein: CASSLWRTSGKLYNEQFF

V gene: TRBV7-9
clone size: few
J gene: TRBJ2-1
D gene: -
CDR3 DNA: TGTGCCAGCAGCTCCTGGGTCTACACCAATGAGCAGTTCTTC
CDR3 protein: CASSSWVYTNEQFF

V gene: TRBV23-1
clone size: many
J gene: TRBJ1-5
D gene: -
CDR3 DNA: TGCGCCAGCAGTCAATGGAGCAAGGGGCGCAATCAGCCCCAGCATTTT
CDR3 protein: CASSQWSKGRNQPQHF

V gene: TRBV7-3
clone size: many
J gene: TRBJ2-1
D gene: -
CDR3 DNA: TGTGCCAGCAGCGTGACATCCTACAATGAGCAGTTCTTC
CDR3 protein: CASSVTSYNEQFF

V gene: TRBV5-1
clone size: many
J gene: TRBJ2-2
D gene: -
CDR3 DNA: TGCGCCAGCAACTTGGAAACAATTACCGGGGAGCTGTTTTTT
CDR3 protein: CASNLETITGELFF

V gene: TRBV18
clone size: few
J gene: TRBJ2-6
D gene: -
CDR3 DNA: TGTGCCAGCTCACCACCGTCAAGGGCTGGGGCCAACGTCCTGACTTTC
CDR3 protein: CASSPPSRAGANVLTF

V gene: TRBV7-9
clone size: -
J gene: TRBJ2-5
D gene: TRBD1
CDR3 DNA: TGTGCCAGCAGCTTAGTCAGGGGGCAAGAGACCCAGTACTTC
CDR3 protein: CASSLVRGQETQYF

V gene: TRBV6-2/TRBV6-3
clone size: -
J gene: TRBJ1-5
D gene: -
CDR3 DNA: TGTGCCAGCAGTAAGACCAATCAGCCCCAGCATTTT
CDR3 protein: CASSKTNQPQHF

V gene: TRBV7-2
clone size: -
J gene: TRBJ2-5
D gene: TRBD1
CDR3 DNA: TGTGCCAGCAGAGGGACAGGGGCTAAAGAGACCCAGTACTTC
CDR3 protein: CASRGTGAKETQYF

V gene: TRBV7-2
clone size: many
J gene: TRBJ2-1
D gene: TRBD1
CDR3 DNA: TGTGCCAGCAGCCCCGGACAGGGGGCTTTCCATGAGCAGTTCTTC
CDR3 protein: CASSPGQGAFHEQFF